This T cell receptor beta chain was sequenced during a study of T cells in Graves' hyperthyroidism and ophthalmopathy (dated by TCRdb to about 2019). Study-level background: Peripheral blood samples were taken at the time of initial diagnosis, prior to any treatment. Prospective prediction of ophthalmopathy was tested in an independent validation cohort consisting of some 20 hyperthyroidism patients and 15 to 17 patients who later progressed to ophthalmopathy. The paper describes TCR Vbeta CDR3 sequencing of more than 120 peripheral blood samples, made up of under 50 ophthalmopathy patients, around 78 hyperthyroidism patients and 17 progressor patients. The 95 to 100 discovery patients were divided at random into training and test sets in a 7:3 ratio. Thyroid tissue and blood T-cell repertoires from several Graves' hyperthyroidism patients were also compared in the study. A discovery cohort of roughly 100 patients, about 43 with Graves' ophthalmopathy and fewer than 65 with stable Graves' hyperthyroidism, was used to find distinguishing TCR V-J signatures. After blood sampling, hyperthyroidism patients were treated with methimazole at a starting dose of 30 mg daily, and ophthalmopathy patients were treated with high-dose intravenous methylprednisolone. Overall study results and their limits: In validation, progression to ophthalmopathy was predicted by the model with more than 65% sensitivity and just over 72% specificity, a median of approximately 6.5 months before onset. Ophthalmopathy was separated from stable hyperthyroidism by a 13 V-J signature model, with about 86% sensitivity and 81% to 83% specificity obtained in cross-validation and 80%/75% obtained in testing. Most expanded thyroid clonotypes (frequency above 0.001) were also detected in blood, a finding suggesting that blood repertoires may reflect thyroid immune responses. No statistical method was used to fix the sample size in advance, and group allocation was not hidden from the investigators.

CDR1 and CDR2 were assigned from the germline V gene as MRHNA and SNTAGT. Cut back by 2 bases and 2 bases, the V and J ends lie 13 bases apart. From the cysteine through the phenylalanine, the CDR3 covers 17 amino acids. Left in the record is the CDR3 DNA by itself, 51 bases read in frame from the first base. The TCR beta CDR3 regions were amplified from RNA transcripts. A first-round RT-PCR of the TCR CDR3 used the HTBI primer set with the Qiagen OneStep RT-PCR kit. A second multiplex PCR round built the libraries, followed by size selection and purification. Sequencing of the libraries was done on an Illumina HiSeq2000 using paired-end 100 bp reads. Per the source publication's procedure: SOAPnuke was used to process the raw data, with reads discarded if the reads contained adapters or uncalled bases, had a mean Phred below 15, or lacked an exact constant-primer or identifier match. COPE v1.2.5 was used to merge the high-quality paired reads, and each unique nucleotide sequence was defined as a clonotype. Clonotypes were aligned to IMGT TRBV, TRBD and TRBJ reference segments using MiTCR v1.1. Only V-J combinations with frequency above 0.0001, covering roughly 99% of repertoires, were analysed. The TCS score was defined as F50 (clonal expansion) divided by E x V (chaos), with BLOSUM62-based TCRdist calculated between CDR3 peptides within each V-J. Welch's t-statistics and random forest reduced fewer than 600 V-J features to roughly 13, which were used in a naive Bayes classifier (R e1071). The Morisita-Horn index was used to measure how similar the thyroid and blood repertoires were. TCRdb ran its own pipeline on the public reads, namely fastp trimming at Q25 and MiXCR clone calling, and kept in-frame beta chains. Under each unique CDR3 protein, matching rows form one entry showing the most common genes and DNA. Here the V and J calls rest on TCRdb's processing, not on the authors' analysis. The sample profile shows about 610,000 distinct CDR3 sequences; about 14% of them were found once. Roughly 4.3% of the sample goes to the ten largest clones.

Comments on this clonotype: It lacks a known antigen. One base away there is no much larger clone; base qualities are not given.

In the ophthalmopathy patients, disease was moderately to severely active, with a Clinical Activity Score of 3 or more, a NOSPECS grade of 4 or more, and a duration of less than 3 months. Exclusion was applied to patients with uncontrolled infections, other autoimmune diseases, pregnancy or lactation. Diagnoses were based on clinical symptoms, serum thyroxine and TRAb, thyroid ultrasound and orbital computed tomography. Ficoll-Paque density gradient centrifugation was used to isolate PBMCs from around 10 ml of fresh peripheral blood. Total RNA was extracted with Trizol reagent, and quality was checked on an Agilent 2100 Bioanalyzer.

The rearrangement combines TRBV6-4 with TRBJ2-6; the best D guess is TRBD1, with 6 bases matching. The sample was blood. The sequence derives from a woman aged 40-49 years with Graves' ophthalmopathy. The CDR3 region has the sequence CASSDGGEGAGANVLTF. The DNA reads as follows: TGTGCCAGCAGTGACGGGGGAGAGGGGGCTGGGGCCAACGTCCTGACTTTC.